One and the same sample provided the 12 T cell receptor beta chains below, sequenced in a study of CD8 T cells in Susac syndrome. RNA amounts of about 0.45 to 1 ug underwent reverse transcription with random hexamers. One entry per CDR3 protein, called by TCRdb with MiXCR from the immunoSEQ multiplex PCR reads. Here the sample spans about 120,000 distinct CDR3 sequences, around 90% being singletons. The sample taken for sequencing was CD4+ T cells from PBMCs. Receptors originate from a human donor in good health.

The chain joins TRBV7-2 to TRBJ2-4; D is undetermined. CDR1 and CDR2 from the germline V gene are SGHTA and FQGNSA. Trimming cost V 1 base and J 0 bases, with 7 bases left between them. The CDR3 contains 15 residues. The CDR3 spells CASSLGGLAKNIQYF. The CDR3 nucleotides read TGTGCCAGCAGCTTAGGTGGTCTAGCCAAAAACATTCAGTACTTC. Full variable domain (outside the CDR3, taken from reference TRBV7-2 and TRBJ2-4): GAGVSQSPSNKVTEKGKDVELRCDPISGHTALYWYRQSLGQGLEFLIYFQGNSAPDKSGLPSDRFSAERTGGSVSTLTIQRTQQEDSAVYLCASSLGGLAKNIQYFGAGTRLSVL.

This clonotype has just one count. The V call is TRBV24-1, the J call TRBJ2-3; 7 bases match TRBD1. The V gene's germline CDR1 is KGHDR and CDR2 SFDVKD. Trimming removed 2 bases from V and 1 base from J; junction bases left unmatched: 8. The CDR3 spans 17 residues. The CDR3: CATSDSFDRAGTDTQYF. Here the CDR3 DNA reads TGTGCCACCAGTGATTCCTTCGACAGGGCCGGCACAGATACGCAGTATTTT.

The V gene is TRBV3-1, the J gene TRBJ1-2; D is undetermined. The CDR3 covers 14 residues. CDR1 is LGHDT and CDR2 is YNNKEL in the germline V gene (reference sequence). V lost 0 bases, J lost 2 bases, and 7 bases lay in between. The DNA of the CDR3 is TGTGCCAGCAGCCAAGAAGGATGGAACTATGGCTACACCTTC. Translation gives CASSQEGWNYGYTF.

Only one count was recorded for this clonotype. The chain has TRBV3-1 and TRBJ1-6; the match to TRBD1 covers 9 bases. In germline, CDR1 is LGHDT, CDR2 YNNKEL (reference sequence). The CDR3 extends over 16 amino acids. The ends lost 4 bases at V and 9 bases at J; junction bases unmatched: 10. CDR3 sequence: CASSRTLTGGTSPLHF. The CDR3 DNA sequence: TGTGCCAGCAGCCGTACCTTGACAGGGGGTACTTCACCCCTCCACTTT.

The rearrangement uses TRBV2 and TRBJ1-1, with TRBD1 matching 7 bases. The ends lost 6 bases at V and 5 bases at J; junction bases unmatched: 9. The CDR3 consists of 14 residues. The germline CDR1 and CDR2 sequences are SNHLY and FYNNEI. In nucleotides, the CDR3 is TGTGCCAGCAGGGGAAGACAGGGAGGAACTGAAGCTTTCTTT. Translation: CASRGRQGGTEAFF.

This chain links TRBV3-1 with TRBJ1-2; D unclear. Germline V gene data show CDR1 as LGHDT and CDR2 as YNNKEL (reference sequence). This CDR3 contains 15 residues. Trimming left V 1 base short and J 2 bases short, with 11 bases between. In DNA form, the CDR3 reads TGTGCCAGCAGCCAAGGGTTGTCCGGAAACTATGGCTACACCTTC. Protein sequence: CASSQGLSGNYGYTF.

This chain connects TRBV20-1 to TRBJ2-7; 9 positions agree with TRBD2. V lost 4 bases to trimming and J lost 4 bases; unmatched junction nucleotides: 8. The CDR3 has 14 residues. Germline V gene lookup returns CDR1 DFQATT and CDR2 SNEGSKA (reference sequence). CDR3 DNA sequence: TGCAGTGCTACATTAGCGGGAGCCTTGTACGAGCAGTACTTC. Its translation: CSATLAGALYEQYF.

The V call is TRBV7-2, the J call TRBJ1-2; D is perhaps TRBD1 (5 bases). The CDR3 has 14 amino acids. Germline loops: CDR1 SGHTA, CDR2 FQGNSA. V lost 1 base, J lost 6 bases, and 12 bases lay in between. The DNA of the CDR3 is TGTGCCAGCAGCTTAGAGGTGGGGACGGATGGCTACACCTTC. Translated, it gives CASSLEVGTDGYTF.

This chain uses TRBV7-2 with TRBJ2-7; D is perhaps TRBD1 (5 bases). CDR3 length: 16 residues. V lost 4 bases, J lost 4 bases, and 20 bases lay in between. CDR1 is SGHTA and CDR2 is FQGNSA in the germline V gene. The CDR3 bases are TGTGCCAGCAGCTCATACCGGCAGGGTGCAACGTACGAGCAGTACTTC. Its protein is CASSSYRQGATYEQYF.

J is TRBJ1-1 and V is TRBV20-1; D ambiguous. With 0 bases removed from V and 8 bases from J, the gap between germline ends came to 13 bases. The CDR3 covers 13 residues. Germline V gene lookup returns CDR1 DFQATT and CDR2 SNEGSKA (reference sequence). The CDR3 nucleotides are TGCAGTGCTAGAGAGGGGATGGAACAGGAAGCTTTCTTT. Protein product: CSAREGMEQEAFF.

This chain uses TRBV6-2 or TRBV6-3 with TRBJ2-1; D remains unclear. The CDR3 contains 15 residues. V was pared by 5 bases and J by 2 bases, with 13 bases between. Per germline, CDR1 MNHEY and CDR2 SVGEGT. For the CDR3, the DNA is TGTGCCAGCAGTCGCCCCCGGCGGACCTACAATGAGCAGTTCTTC. Its protein is CASSRPRRTYNEQFF.

This chain uses TRBV7-2 with TRBJ2-3; no clear D gene. The V end lost 5 bases, the J end lost 6 bases, and 9 bases lay between the germline ends. Germline-derived CDR1 and CDR2 are SGHTA and FQGNSA. This CDR3 is 12 amino acids long. CDR3 residues: CASSQYADTQYF. CDR3 DNA: TGTGCCAGCAGCCAGTACGCCGATACGCAGTATTTT.